A single sample is the source of the 29 T cell receptor beta chains below, sequenced in a study of shared clonotypes between healthy human individuals. The protocol was immunoSEQ multiplex PCR, while the TCRdb copy is restricted to in-frame clones and leaves out a portion. The table has about 2.3 million clones, about nine tenths seen once. Sequenced input: naive CD4+ T cells from PBMCs. Subset defined: CD45RA+ positively selected. These receptors all come from a man aged 18 to 29 in good health. Some clones in this sample may be carry-over from other donors' samples.

This clone is a singleton in its sample. The gene calls are TRBV28 and TRBJ2-7; no clear D gene. Germline V gene lookup returns CDR1 MDHEN and CDR2 SYDVKM. Trimming shortened V by 3 bases and J by 0 bases, and 9 bases separated the two germline ends. This CDR3 has 14 amino acids. The CDR3 coding sequence is TGTGCCAGCAGTTTCGTTGAGAGCTCCTACGAGCAGTACTTC. Translating gives CASSFVESSYEQYF.

This chain joins TRBV5-5 and TRBJ2-7; no firm D call. Germline V gene sequence: CDR1 SGHKS, CDR2 YYEKEE (reference sequence). The V end lost 0 bases, the J end lost 1 base, and 8 bases lay between the germline ends. The CDR3 has 14 residues. The CDR3 region has the DNA TGTGCCAGCAGCTTGGCTGCGCAGTCCTACGAGCAGTACTTC. Translation gives CASSLAAQSYEQYF.

This chain uses TRBV27 with TRBJ2-7; weak D call: TRBD2 (6 bases). This CDR3 spans 14 amino acids. Germline V lookup: CDR1 MNHEY, CDR2 SMNVEV (reference sequence). Trimming pared 5 bases from V and 4 bases from J, leaving 15 bases between. The CDR3 loop reads CASSLYSGTYEQYF. In DNA form, the CDR3 reads TGTGCCAGCAGTCTATATTCCGGGACTTACGAGCAGTACTTC.

V is TRBV5-1 and J is TRBJ2-1; 14 bases map to TRBD2. The length of the CDR3 is 16 residues. Germline V gives CDR1 SGHRS, CDR2 YFSETQ. J lost 7 bases, V lost 4 bases, and 7 bases had no gene match. The CDR3 bases are TGCGCCAGCAGCGGGCAGACTAGCGGGAGGGGAAATGAGCAGTTCTTC. Translation gives CASSGQTSGRGNEQFF.

This clone has only a few counts. The chain combines TRBV28 with TRBJ1-1; D may be TRBD1 (6 bases). The CDR3 spans 15 residues. Trimming took 4 bases from V and 0 from J, leaving 12 bases between them. Germline V lookup: CDR1 MDHEN, CDR2 SYDVKM. The chain's CDR3 is CASSSGQYMNTEAFF. DNA for the CDR3: TGTGCCAGCAGTTCCGGACAGTACATGAACACTGAAGCTTTCTTT.

This sequence joins TRBV21-1 and TRBJ2-3; TRBD1 is taken as the D call from the table, unchecked against the DNA. TRBV21-1 has pseudogene status. The CDR3 is made up of 15 amino acids. The CDR3 is CASSKDLAEPDTQYF. The CDR3 DNA reads as TGTGCCAGCAGCAAAGACCTGGCAGAACCAGATACGCAGTATTTT.

This clone was observed once. The chain combines TRBV2 with TRBJ1-4; TRBD1 might be the D (6 bases). Between the trimmed V and J ends, which lost 8 bases and 3 bases, there was a span of 10 bases. CDR1 and CDR2 from the germline V gene are SNHLY and FYNNEI. CDR3 size: 13 residues. CDR3 loop: CASQTGPNEKLFF. CDR3 nucleotides: TGTGCCAGCCAGACAGGTCCTAATGAAAAACTGTTTTTT.

V is TRBV7-9 and J is TRBJ2-1; TRBD2 agrees at 9 bases. CDR1 and CDR2 from the germline V gene are SEHNR and FQNEAQ (reference sequence). CDR3 length: 16 amino acids. Trimming took 1 base from V and 4 from J; bases not matched to a gene: 5. CDR3 amino acids: CASSLVAGGGYNEQFF. CDR3 DNA sequence: TGTGCCAGCAGCTTAGTGGCGGGAGGGGGGTACAATGAGCAGTTCTTC.

The chain employs TRBV2 and TRBJ1-5; possibly TRBD1 for D (6 bases). V lost 8 bases and J 7 bases, leaving 18 bases between the germline ends. This CDR3 is 14 amino acids long. Germline-derived CDR1 and CDR2 are SNHLY and FYNNEI. The CDR3 DNA reads as TGTGCCAGCCGGGGGCTGAGGCTCGGACAGCCCCAGCATTTT. Its protein product is CASRGLRLGQPQHF.

This clone was observed a single time. The chain is built from TRBV28 and TRBJ1-1, with D hard to call. CDR1 is MDHEN, CDR2 SYDVKM, per germline. Trimming stripped 6 bases from V and 1 base from J, with 18 bases between. This CDR3 is built from 16 residues. The CDR3 sequence is CASRDQGGPWNTEAFF. CDR3 sequence (DNA): TGTGCCAGCAGGGATCAAGGAGGGCCTTGGAACACTGAAGCTTTCTTT.

In this sample, this clone turned up once. J is TRBJ2-7 and V is TRBV30; perhaps D is TRBD1 or TRBD2 (5 bases each). V was cut by 2 bases and J by 0 bases, with 14 bases left in between. The CDR3 loop spans 15 amino acids. Per germline, CDR1 GTSNPN and CDR2 SVGIG (reference sequence). The CDR3 spells CAWSTRGGLSYEQYF. In DNA, the CDR3 is TGTGCCTGGAGTACCCGGGGCGGCCTCTCCTACGAGCAGTACTTC.

This clone was recorded a few times. CDR3 protein: CASSLTGTPTTDTQYF. The CDR3 DNA is TGTGCCAGCAGCTTAACCGGGACACCCACCACAGATACGCAGTATTTT. V and J are TRBV7-3 and TRBJ2-3; D perhaps matches TRBD1 (6 bases). Germline V gives CDR1 SGHTA, CDR2 FQGTGA. V was cut by 0 bases and J by 2 bases, with 12 bases left in between. The length of the CDR3 is 16 residues.

The genes are TRBV4-1 and TRBJ2-7; D not resolved. CDR3 length equals 15 residues. Germline lookup yields CDR1 MGHRA and CDR2 YSYEKL. The germline V and J ends were trimmed by 4 bases and 1 base, with 14 bases remaining between them. Written as DNA, the CDR3 is TGCGCCAGCAGCCCAGTTATCCGGGCATCCTACGAGCAGTACTTC. It translates to CASSPVIRASYEQYF.

The gene calls are TRBV6-6 and TRBJ1-5; D is undetermined. The germline CDR1 and CDR2 sequences are MNHNY and SVGAGI (reference sequence). The CDR3 extends over 12 amino acids. V was pared by 2 bases and J by 10 bases, with 9 bases between. The CDR3 sequence: CASSYNMEPQHF. The CDR3 nucleotides read TGTGCCAGCAGTTACAACATGGAACCCCAGCATTTT.

V gene TRBV18 combines with J gene TRBJ2-5; the D is unclear. The CDR3 covers 13 residues. V was clipped by 3 bases and J by 5 bases, with 10 bases between them. Germline CDR1 is KGHSH and CDR2 is LQKENI. The CDR3: CASSPPSYETQYF. The DNA of the CDR3 is TGTGCCAGCTCACCCCCTAGTTATGAGACCCAGTACTTC.

The genes are TRBV11-2 and TRBJ2-2, with D uncertain. V shed 3 bases and J shed 5 bases, with 13 bases lying between them. Germline CDR1 is SGHAT and CDR2 is FQNNGV. The CDR3 consists of 15 residues. The CDR3, as DNA: TGTGCCAGCAGCTTCACGGTGTTGAGTACCGGGGAGCTGTTTTTT. Translated: CASSFTVLSTGELFF. The entire variable domain, with the rest obtained from reference TRBV11-2 and TRBJ2-2, is as follows: EAGVAQSPRYKIIEKRQSVAFWCNPISGHATLYWYQQILGQGPKLLIQFQNNGVVDDSQLPKDRFSAERLKGVDSTLKIQPAKLEDSAVYLCASSFTVLSTGELFFGEGSRLTVL.

The rearrangement uses TRBV7-8 and TRBJ2-7; 8 bases agree with TRBD1. V trimming: 4 bases; J trimming: 3 bases; junction bases outside the gene matches: 11. Germline values: CDR1 SGHVS, CDR2 FQNEAQ. The length of the CDR3 is 16 residues. The DNA of the CDR3 is TGTGCCAGCAGCTCGTACAGGGGGGTAATTTTCTACGAGCAGTACTTC. This gives the protein CASSSYRGVIFYEQYF.

The V gene is TRBV4-1, the J gene TRBJ2-5; 7 positions agree with TRBD1. Germline V gene data show CDR1 as MGHRA and CDR2 as YSYEKL. The CDR3 consists of 13 residues. Germline trimming cut 2 bases from V and 5 bases from J; bases unmatched to any gene: 2. CDR3 nucleotide sequence: TGCGCCAGCAGCCAAAGGGGGCTCGAGACCCAGTACTTC. Its translation is CASSQRGLETQYF.

The V gene is TRBV6-6, the J gene TRBJ2-1; 9 bases map to TRBD1. From germline, CDR1 is MNHNY and CDR2 SVGAGI (reference sequence). This CDR3 has 16 amino acids. J gave up 5 bases and V 0 bases, and 5 bases lay outside the gene matches. CDR3 region: CASSYSMGTGNNEQFF. CDR3 bases: TGTGCCAGCAGTTACTCGATGGGGACAGGGAACAATGAGCAGTTCTTC.

This chain joins TRBV11-3 and TRBJ2-7; 7 positions match TRBD2. The V segment lost 3 bases and the J segment 5 bases; nucleotides outside the gene matches: 7. There are 14 residues in the CDR3. Germline CDR1 is SGHNT and CDR2 is YENEEA. CDR3 DNA: TGTGCCAGCAGCTTGGGAGGGAATTCCGACGAGCAGTACTTC. The encoded protein is CASSLGGNSDEQYF. The full variable domain, completed using reference TRBV11-3 and TRBJ2-7, is EAGVVQSPRYKIIEKKQPVAFWCNPISGHNTLYWYLQNLGQGPELLIRYENEEAVDDSQLPKDRFSAERLKGVDSTLKIQPAELGDSAVYLCASSLGGNSDEQYFGPGTRLTVT.

The rearrangement joins TRBV28 to TRBJ1-4; maybe TRBD1 (6 bases). Germline CDR1 and CDR2: MDHEN and SYDVKM. The germline V and J ends were trimmed by 7 bases and 10 bases, with 13 bases remaining between them. This CDR3 comprises 12 residues. CDR3 sequence: CASTRGQSKLFF. The CDR3 region has the DNA TGTGCCAGCACTCGAGGACAGTCAAAACTGTTTTTT.

The chain's CDR3 is CASSAAGSNQPQHF. The CDR3 DNA reads as TGTGCCAGCAGTGCGGCAGGCAGCAATCAGCCCCAGCATTTT. This chain uses TRBV6-1 with TRBJ1-5; no reliable D call. The CDR3 has 14 amino acids. Germline lookup yields CDR1 MNHNS and CDR2 SASEGT. Between the trimmed V and J ends, which lost 4 bases and 1 base, there was a span of 8 bases.

V gene TRBV5-1 combines with J gene TRBJ2-1; no reliable D call. V dropped 4 bases and J dropped 2 bases, with 10 bases sitting between them. The CDR3 runs to 14 residues. The germline CDR1 and CDR2 sequences are SGHRS and YFSETQ. CDR3 sequence: CASSVGNTYNEQFF. The DNA for the CDR3 is TGCGCCAGCAGCGTAGGGAACACCTACAATGAGCAGTTCTTC.

The rearrangement uses TRBV19 and TRBJ1-5; D remains unclear. CDR1 is LNHDA, CDR2 SQIVND, per germline (reference sequence). The CDR3 runs to 15 residues. V lost 5 bases, J lost 3 bases, and 14 bases lay in between. The CDR3 DNA is TGTGCCAGTAGTCCGGGAACAGCAGACAATCAGCCCCAGCATTTT. It yields the protein CASSPGTADNQPQHF.

The V and J genes are TRBV4-1 and TRBJ1-3, with a possible D match to TRBD1 (5 bases). Trimming left V 3 bases short and J 2 bases short, with 8 bases between. The CDR3 is 14 residues long. CDR1 MGHRA and CDR2 YSYEKL come from the germline V gene. CDR3 residues: CASSQSRAGNTIYF. CDR3 nucleotides: TGCGCCAGCAGCCAGTCCAGGGCTGGAAACACCATATATTTT.

Here the CDR3 DNA reads TGTGCCAGTAGTATAGGACCAGGACATTCCGAGCAGTACTTC. Protein sequence: CASSIGPGHSEQYF. This chain uses TRBV19 with TRBJ2-7; D is possibly TRBD1 (5 bases). The CDR3 sequence is 14 residues long. Trimming removed 1 base from V and 6 bases from J, with 13 bases in between. In germline, CDR1 is LNHDA, CDR2 SQIVND (reference sequence).

This clone was recorded only once. This chain connects TRBV19 to TRBJ2-5; D perhaps matches TRBD1 (5 bases). Germline values: CDR1 LNHDA, CDR2 SQIVND (reference sequence). The CDR3 has 15 amino acids. Trimming left V 4 bases short and J 5 bases short, with 17 bases between. The CDR3 sequence: CASSKLRQGSETQYF. As DNA, the CDR3 is TGTGCCAGTAGTAAACTCCGGCAGGGCTCGGAGACCCAGTACTTC.

The chain has TRBV7-2 and TRBJ2-3; D is ambiguous. This CDR3 comprises 13 residues. CDR1 and CDR2 from the germline V gene are SGHTA and FQGNSA. V was pared by 5 bases and J by 0 bases, with 6 bases between. The CDR3 loop is CASSKDSTDTQYF. CDR3 coding DNA: TGTGCCAGCAGCAAGGACAGCACAGATACGCAGTATTTT.

The V call is TRBV28, the J call TRBJ2-7; 9 nucleotides match TRBD1. This CDR3 has 16 residues. The V segment lost 3 bases and the J segment 0 bases; nucleotides outside the gene matches: 6. CDR1 and CDR2 from the germline V gene are MDHEN and SYDVKM. CDR3 protein: CASSFSGQGGSYEQYF. The CDR3, as DNA: TGTGCCAGCAGTTTCTCGGGACAGGGAGGCTCCTACGAGCAGTACTTC.